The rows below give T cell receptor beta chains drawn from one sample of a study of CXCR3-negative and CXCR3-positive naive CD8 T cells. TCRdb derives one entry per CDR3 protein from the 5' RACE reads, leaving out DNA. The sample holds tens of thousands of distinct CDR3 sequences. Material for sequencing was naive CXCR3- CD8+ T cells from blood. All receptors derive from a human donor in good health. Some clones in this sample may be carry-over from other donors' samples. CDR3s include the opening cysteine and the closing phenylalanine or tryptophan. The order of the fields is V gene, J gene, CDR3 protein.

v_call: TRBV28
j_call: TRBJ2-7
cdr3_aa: CASTLGQRGYEQYF

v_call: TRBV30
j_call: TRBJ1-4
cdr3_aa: CAWKNRAKVGEKLFF

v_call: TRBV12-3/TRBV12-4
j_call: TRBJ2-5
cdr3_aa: CASSQPLAGGIQETQYF

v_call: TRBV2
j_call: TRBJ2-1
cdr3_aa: CASRIAGGFDEQFF

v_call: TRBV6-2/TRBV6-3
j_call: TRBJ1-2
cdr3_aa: CASNNGSYGYTF

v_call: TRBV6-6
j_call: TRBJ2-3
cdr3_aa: CAGSLGSADTQYF

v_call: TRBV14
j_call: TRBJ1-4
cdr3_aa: CASSQDLGNEKLFF

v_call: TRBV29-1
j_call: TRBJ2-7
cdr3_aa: CSVVPPGGPYEQYF

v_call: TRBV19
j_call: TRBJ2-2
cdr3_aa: CASQIAGNTGELFF

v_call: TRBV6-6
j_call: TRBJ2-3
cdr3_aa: CAIGTGGVDTQYF

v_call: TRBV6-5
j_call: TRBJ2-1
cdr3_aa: CASSTLAGARPEQFF

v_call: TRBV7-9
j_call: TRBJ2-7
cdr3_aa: CASSPDTLTYEQYF

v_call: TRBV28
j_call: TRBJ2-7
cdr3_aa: CASSFLGSLYEQYF

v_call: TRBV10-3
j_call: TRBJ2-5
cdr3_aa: CAISGLGASWTQYF

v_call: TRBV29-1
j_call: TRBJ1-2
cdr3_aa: CSVERPGGISGGYTF

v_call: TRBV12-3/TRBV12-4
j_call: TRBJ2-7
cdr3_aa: CASTRGTLYEQYF

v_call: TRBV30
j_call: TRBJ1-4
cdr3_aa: CAWTGGWGEKLFF

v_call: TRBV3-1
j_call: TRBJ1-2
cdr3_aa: CASSPYLTDRVDGYTF

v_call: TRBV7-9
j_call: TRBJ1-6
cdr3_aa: CASSLLDSSNSPLHF

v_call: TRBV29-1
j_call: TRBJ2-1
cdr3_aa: CSARGQTDEQFF

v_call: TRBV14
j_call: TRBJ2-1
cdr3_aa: CASSIGQDFTYNEQFF